Below, 7 T cell receptor beta chains from the same sample are listed, as sequenced in a study of shared clonotypes between healthy human individuals. Generated by immunoSEQ multiplex PCR, the TCRdb table keeps only in-frame clones and is missing some. Found here are over a million clones, about 80% of them singletons; the top ten hold around 0.6%. Material for sequencing was memory CD4+ T cells from PBMCs. Subset given: CD45RA-negative fraction. Receptors were obtained from a man aged 18 to 30 in good health. Some clones in this sample may be carry-over from other donors' samples.

The table lists this clone with many counts. This chain uses TRBV5-1 with TRBJ2-1, with a possible D match to TRBD2 (5 bases). This CDR3 is built from 12 residues. The germline V gene encodes CDR1 SGHRS and CDR2 YFSETQ. Trimming removed 3 bases from V and 9 bases from J, with 10 bases in between. CDR3 DNA sequence: TGCGCCAGCAGCTACCCGGGGAGTGAGCAGTTCTTC. Translation gives CASSYPGSEQFF.

This chain links TRBV28 with TRBJ1-1; D may be TRBD1 (6 bases). The V and J ends lost 6 bases and 7 bases respectively, with 12 bases between them. The CDR3 is made up of 12 amino acids. From germline, CDR1 is MDHEN and CDR2 SYDVKM. The CDR3: CASSSTGFEAFF. CDR3 bases: TGTGCCAGCAGCTCTACAGGGTTTGAAGCTTTCTTT. Variable domain in full (rest from reference TRBV28 and TRBJ1-1): DVKVTQSSRYLVKRTGEKVFLECVQDMDHENMFWYRQDPGLGLRLIYFSYDVKMKEKGDIPEGYSVSREKKERFSLILESASTNQTSMYLCASSSTGFEAFFGQGTRLTVV.

The chain recombines TRBV11-2 with TRBJ1-4; unclear D gene. The germline V gene has CDR1 SGHAT and CDR2 FQNNGV. There are 14 residues in the CDR3. Deletions cut 4 bases from V and 7 bases from J, with 13 bases between. The CDR3 nucleotides read TGTGCCAGCAGCTCCGGGAGCTTGGGTGAAAAACTGTTTTTT. Translating gives CASSSGSLGEKLFF.

The genes are TRBV5-1 and TRBJ2-1; D is perhaps TRBD2 (6 bases). Germline assignment: CDR1 SGHRS and CDR2 YFSETQ. CDR3 size: 12 residues. Trimming stripped 2 bases from V and 9 bases from J, with 9 bases between. CDR3 residues: CASSFGGIEQFF. The CDR3, as DNA: TGCGCCAGCAGCTTTGGCGGGATTGAGCAGTTCTTC.

This chain uses TRBV27 with TRBJ2-2; D remains unclear. Trimming left V 2 bases short and J 7 bases short, with 11 bases between. CDR1 is MNHEY and CDR2 is SMNVEV in the germline V gene (reference sequence). The CDR3 totals 14 residues. In DNA, the CDR3 is TGTGCCAGCAGTTTAAGCCCCTCCTACGGGGAGCTGTTTTTT. The encoded protein is CASSLSPSYGELFF.

This clone was counted only a few times. The chain recombines TRBV21-1 with TRBJ2-2; the table's D call of TRBD2 was not tested on the DNA. TRBV21-1 is flagged as a pseudogene. The CDR3 extends over 13 amino acids. The CDR3 is CASSKAPAGELFF. The CDR3 DNA reads TGTGCCAGCAGCAAAGCCCCCGCCGGGGAGCTGTTTTTT.

The gene calls are TRBV9 and TRBJ2-1; TRBD2 might be the D (6 bases). The CDR3 consists of 17 residues. Trimming stripped 0 bases from V and 3 bases from J, with 16 bases between. Germline loops: CDR1 SGDLS, CDR2 YYNGEE. The CDR3 here is CASSVARTGVSYNEQFF. As DNA, the CDR3 is TGTGCCAGCAGCGTAGCTAGAACGGGAGTTAGCTACAATGAGCAGTTCTTC.